Presented here are 2 T cell receptor beta chains from one specimen sequenced in a study of identical twins. Using its own MiXCR run on the 5' RACE reads, TCRdb lists one record per CDR3 protein. The data hold 1,800,000 or so distinct CDR3 sequences, with roughly a third observed a single time. The sequenced sample was cord blood. These receptors came from a newborn girl in good health.

In this sample, this clonotype turned up a few times. The chain is built from TRBV20-1 and TRBJ2-3, with D perhaps assigned TRBD1 or TRBD2 (5 bases each). Germline assignment: CDR1 DFQATT and CDR2 SNEGSKA (reference sequence). V was shortened by 5 bases and J by 0 bases, with 15 bases between the two germline ends. The CDR3 sequence is 15 residues long. The chain's CDR3 is CSAQSMGVSTDTQYF. CDR3 coding DNA: TGCAGTGCTCAGAGCATGGGGGTTAGCACAGATACGCAGTATTTT.

The sample holds a few counts of this clonotype. The chain couples TRBV7-9 to TRBJ2-7; 9 nucleotides line up with TRBD2. CDR3 length: 18 residues. Unmatched junction bases numbered 12, after V lost 1 base and J lost 2 bases. Germline V gene data show CDR1 as SEHNR and CDR2 as FQNEAQ (reference sequence). CDR3 DNA sequence: TGTGCCAGCAGCTTAGGACGGTTTCTAGCGGGACGAACCTACGAGCAGTACTTC. This codes for CASSLGRFLAGRTYEQYF. The variable domain in full, with the rest retrieved from reference TRBV7-9 and TRBJ2-7, is DTGVSQNPRHKITKRGQNVTFRCDPISEHNRLYWYRQTLGQGPEFLTYFQNEAQLEKSRLLSDRFSAERPKGSFSTLEIQRTEQGDSAMYLCASSLGRFLAGRTYEQYFGPGTRLTVT.